This T cell receptor (beta chain) came from a study of cytomegalovirus exposure and HLA in healthy donors. Findings of the study overall: Clusters of TCRs from the first cohort tended to co-occur in the 120 validation repertoires (as a later analysis found).

Using immunoSEQ multiplex PCR, the repertoire was profiled, and TCRdb retains in-frame clones only, with some absent. This repertoire shows approximately 46,000 clones, over 85% found once; its top ten account for over 2%. Germline lookup yields CDR1 MNHEY and CDR2 SVGAGI. The CDR3 spans 16 residues. Trimming took off 2 bases at V and 3 bases at J, with 16 bases between the two ends. Note on this clone: Its antigen is unknown.

Sequenced input: PBMCs. The TCR originated in a woman younger than 30 in good health and CMV-seronegative. The chain uses TRBV6-5 and TRBJ1-1; a weak D match, TRBD1 (5 bases). In DNA form, the CDR3 reads TGTGCCAGCAGTTACAGCCACGGAGAAGGGGACACTGAAGCTTTCTTT. Amino acid sequence: CASSYSHGEGDTEAFF.